What follows describes a single TCR beta chain. Its specificity is not known. The data were produced by immunoSEQ multiplex PCR, yet TCRdb's version contains in-frame clones alone and is incomplete. Of some 130,000 clones listed, almost 85% were seen once; the top ten hold under 1.5%. This sample stems from a study of cytomegalovirus exposure and HLA in healthy donors. Overall study findings and caveats: The study designated some 180 TCR beta chains cytomegalovirus-associated.

The origin of this receptor is a woman younger than 45 in good health and CMV-seronegative. Sequencing was carried out using PBMCs.

In DNA form, the CDR3 reads TGCGCCAGCAGTGAGTGGGGGCCAGGGAACACTGAAGCTTTCTTT. It encodes CASSEWGPGNTEAFF. V is TRBV10-2 and J is TRBJ1-1, with TRBD1 as a possible D gene (6 bases). V shed 1 base and J shed 1 base, with 10 bases lying between them. The CDR3 spans 15 residues. CDR1 and CDR2 from the germline V gene are WSHSY and SAAADI.